This T cell receptor beta chain was documented in a study of T cell repertoires in cytomegalovirus infection. As concerns this clonotype: Its antigen is unidentified.

V was trimmed by 3 bases and J by 0 bases, leaving 11 bases between them. The germline CDR1 and CDR2 sequences are KGHSH and LQKENI. The CDR3 extends over 15 amino acids. Regarding the study as a whole: HLA-C-restricted CMV-specific TCR beta clonotypes prevailed in the ex vivo response. Cumulative public TCR beta family frequency identified CMV carriers with the relevant HLA.

TCRdb ran MiXCR on the reads and lists one entry per CDR3 protein. The repertoire has around 260,000 distinct CDR3 sequences, about a quarter of them found once; the top ten carry around 13%. What was sequenced was PBMCs. This chain connects TRBV18 to TRBJ1-1, with D unresolved. This clonotype originated in a human donor in good health (CMV status not recorded). Some clones in this sample may be carry-over from other donors' samples. The CDR3 DNA reads TGTGCCAGCTCACCGTACGGTGACATGAACACTGAAGCTTTCTTT. This sequence encodes CASSPYGDMNTEAFF. Combining the CDR3 with reference TRBV18 and TRBJ1-1 gives the whole variable domain NAGVMQNPRHLVRRRGQEARLRCSPMKGHSHVYWYRQLPEEGLKFMVYLQKENIIDESGMPKERFSAEFPKEGPSILRIQQVVRGDSAAYFCASSPYGDMNTEAFFGQGTRLTVV.